This is a list of T cell receptor beta chains from one sample in a study of cytomegalovirus exposure and HLA in healthy donors. Assay used: immunoSEQ multiplex PCR; TCRdb lists only in-frame clones, some missing. This repertoire includes some 110,000 clones. The sequencing sample was made of PBMCs. These receptors were obtained from a middle-aged man in good health and CMV-seropositive. The CDR3 runs from the conserved cysteine through the conserved F or W. Fields, in order: D gene, V gene, J gene, CDR3 length, CDR3 protein, CDR3 DNA. The D gene is left open where the match is weak.

NA	TRBV4-2	TRBJ2-6	15	CASSQELLAENVLTF	TGTGCCAGCAGCCAAGAACTCTTGGCGGAGAACGTCCTGACTTTC
TRBD1	TRBV5-6	TRBJ2-7	14	CASSFGTGAHEQYF	TGTGCCAGCAGCTTCGGGACAGGGGCCCACGAGCAGTACTTC
NA	TRBV19	TRBJ2-2	13	CASSIGGPGELFF	TGTGCCAGTAGTATCGGGGGACCCGGGGAGCTGTTTTTT
NA	TRBV7-2	TRBJ1-1	14	CASSFPILGAEAFF	TGTGCCAGCAGCTTCCCCATCCTAGGGGCTGAAGCTTTCTTT
NA	TRBV13	TRBJ2-7	16	CASSLGQSFFSYEQYF	TGTGCCAGCAGCCTCGGACAGAGTTTTTTCTCCTACGAGCAGTACTTC
TRBD1	TRBV30	TRBJ2-7	15	CAWSSGGTGSYEQYF	TGTGCCTGGAGTTCCGGGGGGACAGGGTCCTACGAGCAGTACTTC
TRBD2	TRBV7-2	TRBJ2-3	17	CASSYLQAGGPGDTQYF	TGTGCCAGCAGCTACCTCCAAGCGGGAGGGCCGGGAGATACGCAGTATTTT
NA	TRBV28	TRBJ1-2	15	CATHGAGSRFSGYTF	TGTGCCACCCACGGAGCAGGGTCCAGATTTAGTGGCTACACCTTC
NA	TRBV4-2	TRBJ2-5	15	CASSQSSGEQETQYF	TGTGCCAGCAGCCAATCGTCGGGAGAACAAGAGACCCAGTACTTC
NA	TRBV5-6	TRBJ2-7	13	CASIGRESYEQYF	TGTGCCAGCATTGGACGGGAGAGCTACGAGCAGTACTTC
NA	TRBV7-8	TRBJ1-3	16	CASSFSRGDAGNTIYF	TGTGCCAGCAGTTTTTCCCGGGGGGACGCTGGAAACACCATATATTTT
NA	TRBV5-5	TRBJ1-1	14	CASSLGGGNTEAFF	TGTGCCAGCAGCTTGGGAGGGGGGAACACTGAAGCTTTCTTT
TRBD1	TRBV15	TRBJ2-5	20	CATSPSGQGRTYGYQETQYF	TGTGCCACCAGTCCTAGTGGACAGGGACGGACTTACGGGTACCAAGAGACCCAGTACTTC
TRBD1	TRBV11-2	TRBJ2-3	16	CASSFADRGDTDTQYF	TGTGCCAGCAGCTTCGCGGACAGGGGGGACACAGATACGCAGTATTTT
NA	TRBV30	TRBJ1-3	14	CAWSMTASGNTIYF	TGTGCCTGGAGTATGACAGCCTCTGGAAACACCATATATTTT
TRBD2	TRBV11-3	TRBJ2-1	17	CASSLGHRAGALDEQFF	TGTGCCAGCAGCTTAGGTCATAGAGCGGGAGCCCTCGATGAGCAGTTCTTC
NA	TRBV7-3	TRBJ2-5	17	CASSPARARPSQETQYF	TGTGCCAGCAGCCCGGCTCGTGCGCGGCCCAGCCAAGAGACCCAGTACTTC
NA	TRBV4-2	TRBJ2-7	15	CASASRGGFSYEQYF	TGTGCCAGCGCCTCGCGCGGAGGGTTCTCCTACGAGCAGTACTTC
NA	TRBV28	TRBJ2-7	13	CASSLGREYEQYF	TGTGCCAGCAGTTTAGGGCGGGAATACGAGCAGTACTTC
TRBD2	TRBV30	TRBJ2-7	17	CAWSVLAGLPYSYEQYF	TGTGCCTGGAGTGTCCTAGCGGGACTCCCATATTCCTACGAGCAGTACTTC
NA	TRBV27	TRBJ2-7	14	CASSFAGRTYEQYF	TGTGCCAGCAGTTTCGCGGGTCGAACCTACGAGCAGTACTTC
TRBD2	TRBV5-1	TRBJ2-2	19	CASSLARPSGPANTGELFF	TGCGCCAGCAGCTTGGCCAGGCCTAGCGGGCCCGCGAACACCGGGGAGCTGTTTTTT
TRBD2	TRBV2	TRBJ2-7	15	CASGAVREGRYEQYF	TGTGCCAGTGGAGCGGTGAGGGAGGGCCGTTACGAGCAGTACTTC
TRBD1	TRBV7-3	TRBJ2-1	16	CASSLMPGQTYNEQFF	TGTGCCAGCAGCTTAATGCCGGGACAGACCTACAATGAGCAGTTCTTC
TRBD1	TRBV15	TRBJ1-4	14	CATRSLRGNEKLFF	TGTGCCACCAGGTCGCTCAGGGGGAATGAAAAACTGTTTTTT
NA	TRBV2	TRBJ1-2	15	CASTIQGPNGYGYTF	TGTGCCAGCACCATACAGGGTCCGAACGGCTATGGCTACACCTTC
NA	TRBV19	TRBJ2-6	16	CASSIGASSGANVLTF	TGTGCCAGTAGTATTGGGGCGAGCTCTGGGGCCAACGTCCTGACTTTC